These 14 T cell receptor beta chains were sequenced from one sample in a study of T cell changes during pregnancy in multiple sclerosis. Measured with immunoSEQ multiplex PCR; TCRdb has only the in-frame clones, and not every one. The sample carries approximately 88,000 clones, nearly 95% recorded once. The specimen comprised peripheral blood, sampled in the second trimester of pregnancy. These receptors were taken from a female donor with multiple sclerosis, enrolled in a pregnancy study.

The CDR3 bases are TGTGCCAGCAGCAAGGTCGATCAGGGTTCAGATACGCAGTATTTT. Translated, it gives CASSKVDQGSDTQYF. The genes are TRBV21-1 and TRBJ2-3; the table's TRBD1 call for D was not verified on the DNA. TRBV21-1 is listed as a pseudogene. This CDR3 is 15 amino acids long.

V usage is TRBV5-4 and J usage is TRBJ1-4; 7 bases align to TRBD1. This CDR3 has 14 residues. Germline V gives CDR1 SGHNT, CDR2 YYREEE (reference sequence). V was clipped by 4 bases and J by 7 bases; unmatched bases: 7. The DNA for the CDR3 is TGTGCCAGCAGCCCCGGGACAGTTCCTGAAAAACTGTTTTTT. Its translation: CASSPGTVPEKLFF.

This chain connects TRBV15 to TRBJ2-5; possible D gene TRBD1, 6 bases. V was pared by 5 bases and J by 5 bases, with 15 bases between. The germline gives CDR1 LNHNV, CDR2 YYDKDF (reference sequence). The CDR3 loop spans 14 amino acids. CDR3 sequence (DNA): TGTGCCACCAGCGGCCAGGGGATGAGGGAGACCCAGTACTTC. Translation gives CATSGQGMRETQYF.

This chain uses TRBV6-5 with TRBJ1-2, with D unclear. This CDR3 region has 15 residues. Germline V gene lookup returns CDR1 MNHEY and CDR2 SVGAGI. V lost 5 bases, J lost 4 bases, and 17 bases lay in between. The CDR3 is CASSLSPEVLYGYTF. In DNA form, the CDR3 reads TGTGCCAGCAGTCTAAGCCCCGAGGTACTCTATGGCTACACCTTC.

CDR3 in DNA: TGTGCCTGGACCAGGTCCCCAGGAAACTATGGCTACACCTTC. This translates into CAWTRSPGNYGYTF. The chain employs TRBV30 and TRBJ1-2, with D hard to call. CDR3 length equals 14 residues. Germline V gene lookup returns CDR1 GTSNPN and CDR2 SVGIG (reference sequence). Trimming took off 4 bases at V and 2 bases at J, with 14 bases between the two ends.

The rearrangement joins TRBV27 to TRBJ2-5; weak D call: TRBD2 (5 bases). Germline CDR1 reads MNHEY; CDR2 reads SMNVEV (reference sequence). Deletions cut 2 bases from V and 7 bases from J, with 11 bases between. The length of the CDR3 is 13 residues. In DNA, the CDR3 is TGTGCCAGCAGTTTAGCTAGCTCGGGGACCCAGTACTTC. It specifies CASSLASSGTQYF.

This chain connects TRBV27 to TRBJ1-3, with 7 bases lining up with TRBD1. With 6 bases clipped from V and 2 bases from J, the junction kept 13 bases outside the gene matches. The CDR3 contains 17 residues. Germline loops: CDR1 MNHEY, CDR2 SMNVEV (reference sequence). The CDR3 here is CASSKHRGPGAGNTIYF. DNA for the CDR3: TGTGCCAGCAGCAAACACAGGGGCCCAGGGGCTGGAAACACCATATATTTT.

This chain connects TRBV7-9 to TRBJ2-7; no clear D gene. The CDR3 runs to 14 residues. Germline CDR1 and CDR2: SEHNR and FQNEAQ (reference sequence). With 2 bases removed from V and 6 bases from J, the gap between germline ends came to 14 bases. The CDR3 is CASSLSENPGEQYF. In DNA form, the CDR3 reads TGTGCCAGCAGCTTATCTGAAAATCCGGGCGAGCAGTACTTC.

The chain joins TRBV6-1 to TRBJ1-4; D gene ambiguous. Trimming took 4 bases from V and 7 from J, leaving 19 bases between them. CDR1 is MNHNS, CDR2 SASEGT, per germline. The CDR3 totals 16 residues. CDR3 amino acids: CASSGFPDRAGEKLFF. In nucleotides, the CDR3 is TGTGCCAGCAGTGGCTTCCCAGATAGGGCGGGTGAAAAACTGTTTTTT.

V gene TRBV28 combines with J gene TRBJ1-2; 12 bases fit TRBD1. The germline V gene has CDR1 MDHEN and CDR2 SYDVKM. CDR3 length equals 15 residues. V trimming: 5 bases; J trimming: 8 bases; junction bases outside the gene matches: 9. DNA for the CDR3: TGTGCCAGCAGTAGTCCGGGACAGGGGGCTAGAGGCTACACCTTC. This codes for CASSSPGQGARGYTF.

V usage is TRBV4-1 and J usage is TRBJ1-1, with TRBD1 matching 9 bases. Germline values: CDR1 MGHRA, CDR2 YSYEKL. The length of the CDR3 is 18 residues. Trimming took 0 bases from V and 4 from J; bases not matched to a gene: 12. The CDR3 sequence is CASSQDRMMGQGGTEAFF. The CDR3 DNA is TGCGCCAGCAGCCAAGATAGGATGATGGGACAGGGTGGCACTGAAGCTTTCTTT.

This rearrangement joins TRBV28 to TRBJ1-3; perhaps TRBD1 as D (5 bases). The ends were cut back, 6 bases at V and 0 bases at J, with 12 bases in the middle. This CDR3 region has 15 residues. CDR1 is MDHEN, CDR2 SYDVKM, per germline. In DNA, the CDR3 is TGTGCCAGCAGCCCGGGACTGTTCTCTGGAAACACCATATATTTT. Protein sequence: CASSPGLFSGNTIYF.

The chain employs TRBV5-4 and TRBJ2-1; 8 bases line up with TRBD1. Germline CDR1 is SGHNT and CDR2 is YYREEE (reference sequence). The CDR3 is made up of 15 amino acids. The trim removed 4 bases at V and 2 bases at J, leaving 5 bases unmatched. CDR3 bases: TGTGCCAGCAGCGAGGGACAGGAGGCCTACAATGAGCAGTTCTTC. It translates to CASSEGQEAYNEQFF.

This rearrangement joins TRBV27 to TRBJ2-2; 10 bases map to TRBD2. Germline V gene data show CDR1 as MNHEY and CDR2 as SMNVEV (reference sequence). The CDR3 extends over 19 amino acids. J gave up 0 bases and V 2 bases, and 9 bases lay outside the gene matches. The CDR3 DNA is TGTGCCAGCAGTTTAACTTCGCTAGCGGGAGTCGCGAACACCGGGGAGCTGTTTTTT. Amino acids: CASSLTSLAGVANTGELFF.